This is a list of T cell receptor beta chains from one sample in a study of blood T cells in healthy people across ages. TCRdb fed the 5' RACE reads into MiXCR, producing one record per CDR3 protein. The sample has 800,000 to 1,300,000 distinct CDR3 sequences, less than 25% seen once. The same data also contributed to another study, on T cells of mothers and their children.

The sequenced sample was blood. The receptors were sampled from a girl aged 2 to 9 in good health. Each CDR3 is given with its conserved first and last residue. The D gene is left open where the match is weak.

TRBV7-9 | - | 15 | CASSLMTAEEEKLFF
TRBV6-1 | TRBD2 | 14 | CASRETSGARGQFF
TRBV4-2 | - | 17 | CASSQRGSGWDVETQYF
TRBV20-1 | TRBD2 | 13 | CSATTSGDNEQFF
TRBV5-6 | - | 13 | CASSSGGTETQYF
TRBV25-1 | - | 13 | CASSDRERDTQYF
TRBV19 | TRBD1 | 14 | CASSAGTDFYEQYF
TRBV2 | TRBD1 | 15 | CASTGQGTNTGELFF
TRBV7-9 | - | 14 | CASSHSGGINEQYF
TRBV20-1 | TRBD2 | 13 | CSAASGRVNEQFF
TRBV7-8 | TRBD2 | 17 | CASSSSTSGLPYNEQFF
TRBV3-1 | - | 16 | CASSQERWGANTEAFF